This TCR beta chain comes out of a study of blood T cell repertoires in COVID-19. In terms of age and location, participants ranged from roughly 18 to 100 years and lived in about 25 US areas. Participants' own reports of clinical history determined their cohort assignment. Participants in the exposed group had met a COVID-19 case in the 2 weeks before joining the study. Germline values: CDR1 LNHDA, CDR2 SQIVND (reference sequence). This CDR3 is built from 16 residues. Trimming stripped 3 bases from V and 0 bases from J, with 9 bases between. Original processing notes: From reference gene primer amplification, estimates of nucleated cell counts were derived. Clones were read by immunoSEQ multiplex PCR, and TCRdb kept only the in-frame ones, dropping some. The D gene and trimming were derived from the DNA, and the V and J assignments and clone size from that table. The sample carries roughly 200,000 clones, roughly 85% recorded once.

This clonotype originated in a woman aged 50 to 60 who had been exposed to COVID-19. The sample was PBMCs or T cells enriched from blood (not recorded which). The chain joins TRBV19 to TRBJ2-6; TRBD2 is a possible D gene (6 bases). Here the CDR3 DNA reads TGTGCCAGTAGTATTTTGGGGGGCTCTGGGGCCAACGTCCTGACTTTC. Protein sequence: CASSILGGSGANVLTF.